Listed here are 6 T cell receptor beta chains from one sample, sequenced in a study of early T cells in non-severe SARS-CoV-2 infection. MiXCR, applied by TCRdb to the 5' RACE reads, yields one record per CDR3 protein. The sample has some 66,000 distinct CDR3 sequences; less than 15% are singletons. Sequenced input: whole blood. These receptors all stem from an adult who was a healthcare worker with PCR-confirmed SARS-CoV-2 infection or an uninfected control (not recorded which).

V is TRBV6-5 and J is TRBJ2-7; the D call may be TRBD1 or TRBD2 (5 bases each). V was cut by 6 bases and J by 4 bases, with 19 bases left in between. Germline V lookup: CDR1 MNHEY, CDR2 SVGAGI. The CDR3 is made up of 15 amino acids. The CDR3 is CASRTGTPPPYEQYF. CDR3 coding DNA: TGTGCCAGCAGGACCGGGACCCCACCGCCTTACGAGCAGTACTTC.

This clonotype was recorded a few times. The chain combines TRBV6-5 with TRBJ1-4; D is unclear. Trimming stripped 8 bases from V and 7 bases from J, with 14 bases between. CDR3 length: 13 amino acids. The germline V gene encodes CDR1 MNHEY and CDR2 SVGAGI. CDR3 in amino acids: CASSGVGGEKLFF. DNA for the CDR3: TGTGCCAGCTCCGGGGTGGGTGGTGAAAAACTGTTTTTT.

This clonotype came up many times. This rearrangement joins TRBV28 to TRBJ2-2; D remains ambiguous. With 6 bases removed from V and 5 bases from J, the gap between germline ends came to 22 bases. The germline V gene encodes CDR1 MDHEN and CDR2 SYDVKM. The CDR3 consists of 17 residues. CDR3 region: CASSPLWAQLRTGELFF. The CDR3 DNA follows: TGTGCCAGCAGCCCTCTTTGGGCGCAGCTCAGGACCGGGGAGCTGTTTTTT.

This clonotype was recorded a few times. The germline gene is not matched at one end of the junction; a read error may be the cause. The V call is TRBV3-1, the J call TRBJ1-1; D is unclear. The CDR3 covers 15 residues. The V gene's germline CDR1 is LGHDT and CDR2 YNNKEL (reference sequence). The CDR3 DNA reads TGTGCCAGCAGCCATCTTCTCACCAAGAACACTGAAGTTTTCTTT. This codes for CASSHLLTKNTEVFF. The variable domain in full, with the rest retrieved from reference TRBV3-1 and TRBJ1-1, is DTAVSQTPKYLVTQMGNDKSIKCEQNLGHDTMYWYKQDSKKFLKIMFSYNNKELIINETVPNRFSPKSPDKAHLNLHINSLELGDSAVYFCASSHLLTKNTEVFFGQGTRLTVV.

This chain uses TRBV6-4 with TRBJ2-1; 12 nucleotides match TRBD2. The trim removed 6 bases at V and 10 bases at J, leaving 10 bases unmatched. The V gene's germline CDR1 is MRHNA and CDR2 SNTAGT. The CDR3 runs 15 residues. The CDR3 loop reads CASSRTSGILSEQFF. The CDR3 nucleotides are TGTGCCAGCAGCAGGACTAGCGGGATTTTGTCCGAGCAGTTCTTC.

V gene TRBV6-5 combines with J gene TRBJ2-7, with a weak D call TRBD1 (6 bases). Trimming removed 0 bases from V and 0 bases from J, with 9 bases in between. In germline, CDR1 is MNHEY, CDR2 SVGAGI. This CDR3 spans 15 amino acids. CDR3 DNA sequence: TGTGCCAGCAGTTACTCGGGACACCCCTCCTACGAGCAGTACTTC. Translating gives CASSYSGHPSYEQYF.